This is a list of T cell receptor beta chains from one sample in a study of T cells after yellow fever vaccination. TCRdb analysed the 5' RACE reads with MiXCR anew, one entry per CDR3 protein. Of about 340,000 distinct CDR3 sequences in the sample, 8.7% were seen once. The source material was PBMCs, sampled on the day of the first yellow fever vaccination. These receptors all stem from a man aged 18 to 30 who received the YFV17D yellow fever vaccine. Each CDR3 is given without its conserved first and last residue. The D gene is left open where the match is weak. Only some rows state a clone size, as once, few, many or a class for expanded clones.

TRBV5-1	few	TRBJ2-1	NA	ASSLWGAGEQF
TRBV3-1	NA	TRBJ2-1	TRBD2	ASSQDSFLTSGGANEQF
TRBV12-3/TRBV12-4	many	TRBJ2-1	NA	ASSFFNEQF
TRBV7-2	many	TRBJ2-5	TRBD1	ASSFSGTGAETQY
TRBV12-3/TRBV12-4	NA	TRBJ1-1	NA	ASSLGSGRSTEAF
TRBV12-3/TRBV12-4	NA	TRBJ2-5	TRBD1	ASSHTGQEETQY
TRBV7-9	NA	TRBJ2-7	TRBD1	ASSSPRDSYEQY
TRBV7-9	few	TRBJ1-5	NA	ASSLSGEGQPQH
TRBV5-1	NA	TRBJ1-1	NA	ASSLAGITEAF
TRBV24-1	many	TRBJ2-1	NA	ATSVLPHYNEQF
TRBV18	many	TRBJ1-2	NA	ASSPTGTAYGYT
TRBV9	NA	TRBJ2-7	TRBD1	ASSRGQVSYEQY
TRBV6-5	many	TRBJ1-6	TRBD1	ASSTHRGYSPLH
TRBV18	NA	TRBJ2-1	NA	ASSPEGGGRDNEQF
TRBV7-9	many	TRBJ2-3	NA	ASSLVGTDTQY
TRBV7-9	NA	TRBJ2-7	TRBD2	ASSPGTARGDEQY
TRBV20-1	few	TRBJ2-2	NA	SAREDRLNTGELF
TRBV14	NA	TRBJ2-3	NA	ASSQGKMAGRTDTQY
TRBV6-1	few	TRBJ2-5	TRBD2	ASTLLGLAGELKETQY
TRBV12-3/TRBV12-4	many	TRBJ2-6	NA	ASSLRGAGANVLT
TRBV20-1	NA	TRBJ2-3	NA	SATLRGISTDTQY
TRBV7-2	NA	TRBJ1-2	NA	ASSLEANIGYT
TRBV5-1	NA	TRBJ1-1	TRBD1	AGTGNTEAF
TRBV12-3/TRBV12-4	NA	TRBJ1-1	TRBD1	ASAGGNTEAF
TRBV5-1	NA	TRBJ1-5	TRBD1	ASSRGTGQNQPQH
TRBV20-1	NA	TRBJ1-2	NA	SASLGLYGYT
TRBV5-1	NA	TRBJ1-4	NA	ASSEDGATNEKLF
TRBV27	few	TRBJ2-7	TRBD1	ASSWNRGLGEQY
TRBV5-4	few	TRBJ1-2	NA	ASSSPRSSYGYT
TRBV12-3/TRBV12-4	NA	TRBJ2-5	TRBD2	ASSRSSGGEQETQY
TRBV7-9	NA	TRBJ2-1	NA	ASSLGGALYNEQF
TRBV18	NA	TRBJ2-5	NA	ASSPPLRGPPTQY
TRBV19	NA	TRBJ1-5	NA	ASTFNHNQPQH
TRBV12-3/TRBV12-4	many	TRBJ2-4	NA	ASKLRGSVDIQY
TRBV6-1	many	TRBJ2-5	TRBD1	ASSPLREGATTQY
TRBV15	few	TRBJ2-5	NA	ATSRPLAFETQY
TRBV12-3/TRBV12-4	NA	TRBJ2-3	NA	ASSSTGPTDTQY
TRBV5-8	NA	TRBJ1-5	NA	ASSSYRVREPQH
TRBV11-2	NA	TRBJ1-2	TRBD1	ASSFAAGQGGYT
TRBV12-5	NA	TRBJ2-7	NA	ASGFLSEQY
TRBV7-2	NA	TRBJ2-2	NA	ASQGLRGTGELF